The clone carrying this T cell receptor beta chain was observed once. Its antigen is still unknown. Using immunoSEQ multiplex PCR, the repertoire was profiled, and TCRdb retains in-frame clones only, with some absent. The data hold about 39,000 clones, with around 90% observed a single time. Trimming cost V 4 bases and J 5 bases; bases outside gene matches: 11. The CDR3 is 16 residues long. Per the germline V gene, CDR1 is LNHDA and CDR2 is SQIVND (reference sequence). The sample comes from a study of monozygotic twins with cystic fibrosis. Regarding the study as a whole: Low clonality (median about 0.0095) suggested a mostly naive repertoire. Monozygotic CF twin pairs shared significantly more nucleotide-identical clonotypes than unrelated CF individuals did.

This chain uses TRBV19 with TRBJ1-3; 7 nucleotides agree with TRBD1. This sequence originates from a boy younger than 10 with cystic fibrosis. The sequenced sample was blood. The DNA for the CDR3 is TGTGCCAGTAGTACTCCGGACTCAGGGGGTCGAAACACCATATATTTT. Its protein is CASSTPDSGGRNTIYF. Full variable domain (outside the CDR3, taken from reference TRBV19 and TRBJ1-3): DGGITQSPKYLFRKEGQNVTLSCEQNLNHDAMYWYRQDPGQGLRLIYYSQIVNDFQKGDIAEGYSVSREKKESFPLTVTSAQKNPTAFYLCASSTPDSGGRNTIYFGEGSWLTVV.